The sample holds many counts of the clone carrying this T cell receptor (beta chain). This record belongs to a study of kidney transplant recipient with SARS-CoV-2 infection. V was shortened by 4 bases and J by 4 bases, with 22 bases between the two germline ends. The germline V gene has CDR1 SGHNT and CDR2 YENEEA. The CDR3 loop spans 17 amino acids. MiXCR was run by TCRdb on the reads, yielding one entry per CDR3 protein. The data contain approximately 240,000 distinct CDR3 sequences, less than 35% of them seen just once; the ten biggest clones take up more than 6.5%. The specimen was a blood sample, collected at baseline and on day 111 from a kidney transplant recipient. The receptor was isolated from a male patient younger than 45 who had COVID-19 and was a kidney transplant recipient. The graft donor may account for some of the T cells. The chain couples TRBV11-3 to TRBJ1-2; D remains unclear. CDR3 region: CASSYRCDLGKTYGYTF. The CDR3 DNA reads TGTGCCAGCAGCTATAGATGCGATCTCGGAAAGACCTATGGCTACACCTTC.